This T cell receptor beta chain stems from a study of blood T cells in healthy people across ages (dated by TCRdb to 2015 to 2017). For context, the study as a whole: In model experiments, roughly one uniquely barcoded TCR beta cDNA molecule per two T cells was captured by template switching. To track age-related changes in TCR beta repertoire diversity, the study relied on deep sequencing normalized with unique cDNA molecular identifiers. Four age groups were formed from the donors: young (average 16 years), middle-aged (around 40), aged (roughly 58) and long-lived (82). To avoid experimental bias, donors of different ages were spread randomly across the sequencing lanes. The study analyzed two additional independent replicas of 1 million unique cDNA reads from the same blood draw for two donors, one aged 18 to 29 and one aged 80 or older. General findings and caveats noted by the study authors: Total diversity estimates from one million sequenced T cells were considered lower bounds and underestimates. Because the CMV infection status of the donors was unknown, age-related changes in expanded clonotypes may potentially have been confounded. The percentage of naive T cells measured by flow cytometry correlated strongly with observed TCR beta diversity. Compared with the aged group, more naive CD4+ T cells, fewer expanded clones and increased TCR diversity were shown by the long-lived group, suggesting age selection. As age increased, observed TCR beta diversity per million T cells dropped in a roughly linear way, and a significant reduction was already evident by age 40. Since profiling was done on bulk unsorted PBMCs, naive and antigen-experienced compartments could not be conclusively compared.

Library creation used 5' RACE. Sequencing took place on an Illumina HiSeq 2500. The second PCR ran for roughly 7 to 11 cycles and used a J-beta primer mix along with a sample-barcoded 5' primer. Each TCR beta cDNA molecule received a unique molecular identifier from a template-switch 5' adaptor carrying 12 random nucleotides. Each sample yielded at least 3 million CDR3-containing paired-end reads. The Mint cDNA synthesis kit, primed by a TRBC-specific oligonucleotide, was used to synthesize first-strand cDNA from all RNA. All cDNA was treated with uracil-DNA glycosylase and then went through a first 18-cycle PCR with the universal primers M1SS and BC2_uni_R. The paper's data handling went like this. For normalization, 1 million high-quality reads, each with a distinct molecular identifier, were randomly selected from each sample. Instead of being binned into consensus sequences, reads with shared molecular identifiers were discarded. MiTCR, set to a Q25 quality threshold and the strictest error-elimination algorithm, was used for CDR3 identification, clonotype clustering and error correction. Lower-bound total TCR beta diversity was estimated with a nonparametric unseen species model using Euler transformation. TCRdb trimmed the raw reads at Q25, called clones with MiXCR and kept productive beta chains. Entries that share a CDR3 protein sequence are merged under the most common genes and DNA. In this record, the V and J calls reflect TCRdb's handling and not the investigators' own analysis. The sample has about 720,000 distinct CDR3 sequences on record, 20% to 25% of them singletons. Around 21% of the sample goes to the ten largest clones.

This clonotype was seen a handful of times. It has no known antigen specificity. Since the CDR3 does not end with the conserved phenylalanine or tryptophan, this likely comes from a read error. Donors were a few dozen systemically healthy Caucasian individuals from Russia aged roughly 6 to 100 years. Each donor gave 8 to 10 milliliters of peripheral blood, drawn into EDTA-treated Vacutainer tubes. Ficoll-Paque density-gradient centrifugation was used to isolate PBMCs, with at least 7 million per sample. Total RNA, at least 5.5 micrograms per sample, was extracted from PBMCs with Trizol reagent. For every donor, flow cytometry on a PBMC aliquot measured the percentage of naive CD45RAhigh/CD27high T cells. The length of the CDR3 is 13 amino acids, counting both ends. Only the CDR3 DNA is retained, 39 bases long and in frame from the first base. Trimming costs V 3 bases and J 6 bases, and their ends lie 12 bases apart.

The sequence is built from TRBV12-3 or TRBV12-4 and TRBJ2-7, and possibly TRBD2, on 6 matching bases. The TCR comes from a man between 65 and 79 years old in good health. Sequencing was done on a sample of blood. The bases are TGTGCCAGCAGTTTGGATGGGGGGTTCGAGCAGTACGCC. It translates to CASSLDGGFEQYA.